Listed below are T cell receptor beta chains from one sample, sequenced in a study of T cell responses to AZD1222 COVID-19 vaccine. Sequencing used immunoSEQ multiplex PCR; TCRdb keeps in-frame clones, though not all of them. The top ten clones hold approximately 2.5% of a sample with 90,000 to 150,000 clones, roughly nine tenths of them seen once. This specimen was peripheral blood, taken 28 days after the second AZD1222 dose. The receptors stem from an adult who received the AZD1222 COVID-19 vaccine. The CDR3 runs from the conserved cysteine through the conserved F or W. Each record gives: clone size, J gene, V gene, D gene, CDR3 DNA, CDR3 protein. The D gene is left open where the match is weak. Clone sizes are given selectively: once, few, many, or a class where the clone is expanded.

once,TRBJ1-4,TRBV19,.,TGTGCCAGTAGGTCCAGGGGAGAAGCAAATGAAAAACTGTTTTTT,CASRSRGEANEKLFF
.,TRBJ1-1,TRBV27,TRBD1,TGTGCCAGCAGCAGGGGGACGAACACTGAAGCTTTCTTT,CASSRGTNTEAFF
.,TRBJ2-1,TRBV28,.,TGTGCCAGCAGGTACGGGGTGGGCGTGAATGAGCAGTTCTTC,CASRYGVGVNEQFF
.,TRBJ1-4,TRBV3-1/TRBV3-2,TRBD1,TGTGCCAGCAGCCGCATCCGGGACAGAGGCGAAAAACTGTTTTTT,CASSRIRDRGEKLFF
.,TRBJ1-2,TRBV7-2,.,TGTGCCAGCAGCCCTATTAACTATGGCTACACCTTC,CASSPINYGYTF
once,TRBJ1-4,TRBV7-2,.,TGTGCCAGCAGCTTAGCAGCCGTACAGGGAATTAATGAAAAACTGTTTTTT,CASSLAAVQGINEKLFF
.,TRBJ2-7,TRBV7-2,.,TGTGCCAGCAGCTTAGAGGATTCCAGAAACTACGAGCAGTACTTC,CASSLEDSRNYEQYF
.,TRBJ1-2,TRBV18,.,TGTGCCAGCTCCCCCCTTAAGGGCAACTATGGCTACACCTTC,CASSPLKGNYGYTF
.,TRBJ2-2,TRBV15,.,TGTGCCACCAGCAGCACAGGGCCCGGGGAGCTGTTTTTT,CATSSTGPGELFF
.,TRBJ1-1,TRBV18,.,TGTGCCAGCTCCGCAGCCTGGCAGAACACTGAAGCTTTCTTT,CASSAAWQNTEAFF
.,TRBJ2-5,TRBV7-3,.,TGTGCCAGCAGCTTAGCGGGACAGCAAGAGACCCAGTACTTC,CASSLAGQQETQYF
.,TRBJ1-1,TRBV6-2/TRBV6-3,TRBD1,TGTGCCAGCAGTGTTCTTCCGGACAGGTACCTCATGAACACTGAAGCTTTCTTT,CASSVLPDRYLMNTEAFF
.,TRBJ1-2,TRBV6-5,.,TGTGCCAGCAGTTACAGGAGGGGCGGCGGCTACACCTTC,CASSYRRGGGYTF
.,TRBJ1-4,TRBV4-2,.,TGTGCCAGCAGCGACACAGAAGGTGAAAAACTGTTTTTT,CASSDTEGEKLFF
.,TRBJ1-6,TRBV28,.,TGTGCCAGCAGAATACTAAAGTCGGCCCTCCACTTT,CASRILKSALHF
.,TRBJ1-6,TRBV5-4,.,TGTGCCAGCAGCTTGTCCCCCCAAGAGTGGTCACCCCTCCACTTT,CASSLSPQEWSPLHF
.,TRBJ2-7,TRBV10-3,TRBD2,TGTGCCATCAGTGAGTCGAGACTAGCGGTCTACGAGCAGTACTTC,CAISESRLAVYEQYF
.,TRBJ2-6,TRBV5-3,.,TGTGCCAGAACCTCAGGGAAGTTCTCTGGGGCCAACGTCCTGACTTTC,CARTSGKFSGANVLTF
.,TRBJ1-5,TRBV7-8,.,TGTGCCAGCAGCTTAGCCCGTTATAGCAATCAGCCCCAGCATTTT,CASSLARYSNQPQHF
.,TRBJ1-6,TRBV19,.,TGTGCCAGTAGTACCCGACCGGGGACCCTTTCACCCCTCCACTTT,CASSTRPGTLSPLHF
.,TRBJ1-4,TRBV27,.,TGTGCCAGCAGTTGGGGGGGCAGGACTGAAAAACTGTTTTTT,CASSWGGRTEKLFF
.,TRBJ1-1,TRBV5-1,.,TGCGCCAGCAGCTTAAATTCTAAGACTGAAGCTTTCTTT,CASSLNSKTEAFF
.,TRBJ2-7,TRBV19,.,TGTGCCAGTAGTATAGATTCTACCTACGAGCAGTACTTC,CASSIDSTYEQYF
.,TRBJ2-1,TRBV7-2,TRBD2,TGTGCCAGCAGCCAACTAGCGGGGGGGCGGTTCGAGCAGTTCTTC,CASSQLAGGRFEQFF
.,TRBJ2-7,TRBV4-3,TRBD2,TGCGCCAGCAGCCAAGGTCTTAGCGGGGGGTACGAGCAGTACTTC,CASSQGLSGGYEQYF
.,TRBJ2-2,TRBV6-2/TRBV6-3,.,TGTGCCAGCAGTTACCCCACTGGCAGGACCCGGGGGGGGGAGCTGTTTTTT,CASSYPTGRTRGGELFF
.,TRBJ1-1,TRBV6-5,.,TGTGCCAGCAGTTACTCAGGGGAGCACAGTGAAGCTTTCTTT,CASSYSGEHSEAFF
once,TRBJ1-1,TRBV5-1,.,TGCGCCAGCAGGTCGACCGGGACATACACTGAAGCTTTCTTT,CASRSTGTYTEAFF
.,TRBJ1-3,TRBV6-5,.,TGTGCCAGCAGTTATACCTTTTCTGGAAACACCATATATTTT,CASSYTFSGNTIYF
.,TRBJ1-2,TRBV19,.,TGTGCCAGTACTTCGACGCGTGGCTACACCTTC,CASTSTRGYTF
.,TRBJ1-2,TRBV6-6,.,TGTGCCAGCAGGGGACCGATTAACTATGGCTACACCTTC,CASRGPINYGYTF
.,TRBJ1-2,TRBV24-1,TRBD1,TGTGCCACCAGTGATTCCGGGACAGGGGCGAATAGGTTTGGCTACACCTTC,CATSDSGTGANRFGYTF
.,TRBJ2-3,TRBV11-1,.,TGTGCCAGCAGCTTAGGCCGGGGGCGGGGCACAGATACGCAGTATTTT,CASSLGRGRGTDTQYF
.,TRBJ1-5,TRBV28,.,TGTGCCAGCAGTTCACACAGGGTCTTCAAGGAGCCCCAGCATTTT,CASSSHRVFKEPQHF
.,TRBJ1-1,TRBV7-2,.,TGTGCCAGCAGCCCGCCCGGGCGGAGCACTGAAGCTTTCTTT,CASSPPGRSTEAFF
.,TRBJ2-7,TRBV5-5,TRBD1,TGTGCCAGCAGCTTGTCCGGACAGGGGCACGAGCAGTACTTC,CASSLSGQGHEQYF
once,TRBJ2-1,TRBV9,TRBD2,TGTGCCAGCAGCGTAGTCCCTCTAGCGGGGGGCCCCAATGAGCAGTTCTTC,CASSVVPLAGGPNEQFF
once,TRBJ1-2,TRBV4-3,.,TGCGCCAGCAGCCAAGATCTCACAGGGATCTACACCTTC,CASSQDLTGIYTF
.,TRBJ2-1,TRBV7-2,.,TGTGCCAGCAGCTCCGTACTCGTGTACAATGAGCAGTTCTTC,CASSSVLVYNEQFF
.,TRBJ2-5,TRBV3-1/TRBV3-2,.,TGTGCCAGCAGCCAAGGAATGGAGACCCAGTACTTC,CASSQGMETQYF
once,TRBJ1-2,TRBV6-2/TRBV6-3,.,TGTGCCAGCAGTTACATGGCAACTGGCTACACCTTC,CASSYMATGYTF
.,TRBJ1-1,TRBV7-2,TRBD1,TGTGCCAGCAGCATGGGGTGGCAGGGGGGCACTGAAGCTTTCTTT,CASSMGWQGGTEAFF
.,TRBJ2-2,TRBV19,.,TGTGCCAGTAGTAGTATAGTGGCCGGGGAGCTGTTTTTT,CASSSIVAGELFF
.,TRBJ1-6,TRBV6-2/TRBV6-3,TRBD1,TGTGCCAGCAGTTACCCCCGGACAGGGGATTCACCCCTCCACTTT,CASSYPRTGDSPLHF
.,TRBJ2-3,TRBV9,TRBD2,TGTGCCAGCAGCGTAGCGGCTAGCGGGGGGGCGGGAGATACGCAGTATTTT,CASSVAASGGAGDTQYF
once,TRBJ1-6,TRBV11-2,.,TGTGCCAGCAGCTTAGATCTTACAGTTAATAATTCACCCCTCCACTTT,CASSLDLTVNNSPLHF